This T cell receptor beta chain was captured by sequencing in a study of response to subunit inactivated influenza vaccine. General study results and limits: The study's authors posited that every seasonal influenza vaccination enlists few new T cells.

Points on this clonotype: What it binds is not known.

In TCRdb, the RT-PCR reads were re-called with MiXCR into one record per CDR3 protein. The table shows around 760,000 distinct CDR3 sequences, with roughly 13% occurring only once. V was shortened by 4 bases and J by 4 bases, with 16 bases between the two germline ends. This CDR3 comprises 16 residues. Germline CDR1 is LNHNV and CDR2 is YYDKDF (reference sequence). This TCR was sampled from a middle-aged man who received an inactivated influenza vaccine. This rearrangement joins TRBV15 to TRBJ2-2; no definite D call. This material consisted of PBMCs from blood, taken around 14 days before vaccination. The CDR3 reads CATSKVFTHSTGELFF. DNA of the CDR3: TGTGCCACCAGCAAAGTGTTTACGCACAGCACCGGGGAGCTGTTTTTT.